This record covers a single TCR beta chain. Its antigen is unknown. The sample originates from a study of cytomegalovirus exposure and HLA in healthy donors. About the study: One earlier analysis, a look at roughly 180 million T cells, found some 120 million unique TCR beta sequences.

Study-level findings and limits: 150 to 200 TCR beta chains were listed as cytomegalovirus-associated.

Amplification used 60 Vbeta primers and 13 Jbeta primers. The repertoire was sequenced with immunoSEQ multiplex PCR; TCRdb's copy has only in-frame clones and lacks some. The repertoire includes 150,000 to 180,000 clones, about 85% of them detected once, and approximately 7.7% sits in the top ten. Those who donated were healthy bone marrow donors. Sequenced sample: PBMCs. The source is a man aged 25 to 40 in good health and CMV-seropositive.

CDR3 in DNA: TGTGCCAGCAGCGCGGATCCTGGAAACACCATATATTTT. It translates to CASSADPGNTIYF. The J gene is TRBJ1-3, the V gene TRBV7-2, with D uncertain. CDR1 and CDR2 (germline): SGHTA, FQGNSA. Trimming cost V 5 bases and J 2 bases, with 7 bases left between them. This CDR3 has 13 residues.